This TCR beta chain was retrieved from a study of neoadjuvant anti-PD-1 for oral cavity cancer. Generated by immunoSEQ multiplex PCR, the TCRdb table keeps only in-frame clones and is missing some. The data hold tens of thousands of clones, with more than 70% observed a single time. Here the sequenced sample was PBMCs, taken before nivolumab (anti-PD-1) treatment. This TCR was sampled from a person between 40 and 79 years old with oral cavity squamous cell carcinoma.

The CDR3: CASKHTEAFF. The CDR3 DNA reads as TGTGCCAGCAAACACACTGAAGCTTTCTTT. J is TRBJ1-1 and V is TRBV6-1; no clear D gene. V lost 7 bases to trimming and J lost 3 bases, with 3 bases between them. This CDR3 has 10 amino acids. Germline V gene lookup returns CDR1 MNHNS and CDR2 SASEGT.